Shown below are 7 T cell receptor beta chains from a single sample sequenced in a study of patients and donors after allogeneic stem cell transplantation. TCRdb passed the RT-PCR reads through MiXCR, listing each CDR3 protein once. The sample lists roughly 230,000 distinct CDR3 sequences, around an eighth occurring once. Sequencing was carried out using blood, either unsorted or a sorted T cell fraction (not recorded which). The origin of the receptors is a human donor who was either an allogeneic HSCT recipient or a stem cell or donor lymphocyte infusion donor (not recorded which). It is not recorded whose cells these are; they may come from a transplant donor.

The J gene is TRBJ2-7, the V gene TRBV15; D unclear. With 0 bases removed from V and 7 bases from J, the gap between germline ends came to 13 bases. The CDR3 totals 14 residues. Germline loops: CDR1 LNHNV, CDR2 YYDKDF (reference sequence). The CDR3 region has the DNA TGTGCCACCAGCAGAGATGGCGCAGGATCAGAGCAGTACTTC. Its protein product is CATSRDGAGSEQYF.

The sample holds a few counts of this clonotype. The rearrangement links TRBV30 to TRBJ1-5; the D gene is possibly TRBD1 (6 bases). V dropped 4 bases and J dropped 2 bases, with 9 bases sitting between them. CDR1 and CDR2 (germline): GTSNPN, SVGIG (reference sequence). The CDR3 is made up of 13 amino acids. The CDR3 bases are TGTGCCTGGACCCCAGGGGGCAATCAGCCCCAGCATTTT. This codes for CAWTPGGNQPQHF.

The J gene is TRBJ2-2, the V gene TRBV7-8, with a possible D match to TRBD2 (6 bases). V was clipped by 5 bases and J by 7 bases, with 11 bases between them. The CDR3 is 13 amino acids. CDR1 is SGHVS, CDR2 FQNEAQ, per germline. The CDR3: CASSVRRGGELFF. CDR3 in DNA: TGTGCCAGCAGCGTACGGAGGGGCGGGGAGCTGTTTTTT. Drawing the rest from reference TRBV7-8 and TRBJ2-2, the complete variable domain is GAGVSQSPRYKVAKRGQDVALRCDPISGHVSLFWYQQALGQGPEFLTYFQNEAQLDKSGLPSDRFFAERPEGSVSTLKIQRTQQEDSAVYLCASSVRRGGELFFGEGSRLTVL.

The CDR3 loop is CSAGPGLAGSTDTQYF. In DNA form, the CDR3 reads TGCAGTGCTGGCCCAGGACTAGCGGGGAGCACAGATACGCAGTATTTT. The chain is built from TRBV20-1 and TRBJ2-3; 12 bases line up with TRBD2. This CDR3 comprises 16 residues. Trimming at V came to 5 bases and at J to 0 bases, leaving 6 bases not matched to a gene. Germline-derived CDR1 and CDR2 are DFQATT and SNEGSKA (reference sequence).

The rearrangement links TRBV7-6 to TRBJ2-7; D unresolved. Germline loops: CDR1 SGHVS, CDR2 FNYEAQ. V was shortened by 3 bases and J by 5 bases, with 5 bases between the two germline ends. The CDR3 totals 11 residues. The CDR3 is CASSFGNEQYF. The CDR3 DNA is TGTGCCAGCAGCTTCGGCAACGAGCAGTACTTC.

The chain couples TRBV20-1 to TRBJ2-7; D gene unclear. The CDR3 contains 12 residues. Germline CDR1 is DFQATT and CDR2 is SNEGSKA (reference sequence). V dropped 6 bases and J dropped 5 bases, with 14 bases sitting between them. The CDR3 loop is CSANRGFNEQYF. DNA of the CDR3: TGCAGTGCCAACCGTGGTTTTAACGAGCAGTACTTC.

There are a few counts of this clonotype. The chain has TRBV5-6 and TRBJ2-5, with 10 bases that match TRBD1. The CDR3 length is 14 residues. V was clipped by 3 bases and J by 7 bases; unmatched bases: 6. The germline CDR1 and CDR2 sequences are SGHDT and YYEEEE. The DNA of the CDR3 is TGTGCCAGCAGCTCAGGACAGGGGGTTTTGACCCAGTACTTC. This sequence encodes CASSSGQGVLTQYF.